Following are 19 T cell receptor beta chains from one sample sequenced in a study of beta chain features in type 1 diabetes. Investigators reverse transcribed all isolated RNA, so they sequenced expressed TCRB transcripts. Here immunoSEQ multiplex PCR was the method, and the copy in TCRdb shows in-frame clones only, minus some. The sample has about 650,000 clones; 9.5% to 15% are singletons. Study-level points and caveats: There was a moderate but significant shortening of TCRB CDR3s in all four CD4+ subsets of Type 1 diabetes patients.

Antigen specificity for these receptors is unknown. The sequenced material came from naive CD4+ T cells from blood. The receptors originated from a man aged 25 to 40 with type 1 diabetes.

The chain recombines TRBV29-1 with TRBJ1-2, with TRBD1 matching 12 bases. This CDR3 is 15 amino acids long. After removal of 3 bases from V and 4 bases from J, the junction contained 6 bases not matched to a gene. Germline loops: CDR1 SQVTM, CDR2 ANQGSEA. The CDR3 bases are TGCAGCGTTGAGAAGGGGACAGGGGGCGTCTATGGCTACACCTTC. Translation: CSVEKGTGGVYGYTF.

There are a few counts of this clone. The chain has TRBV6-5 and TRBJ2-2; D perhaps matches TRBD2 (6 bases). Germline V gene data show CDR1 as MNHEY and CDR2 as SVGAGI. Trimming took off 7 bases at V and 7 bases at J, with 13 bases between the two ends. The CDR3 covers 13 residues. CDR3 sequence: CASTRGTNGELFF. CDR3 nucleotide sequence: TGTGCCAGCACCCGGGGGACGAACGGGGAGCTGTTTTTT.

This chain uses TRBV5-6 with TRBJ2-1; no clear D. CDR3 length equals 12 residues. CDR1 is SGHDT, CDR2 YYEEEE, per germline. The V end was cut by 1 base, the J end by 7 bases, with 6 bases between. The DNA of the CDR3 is TGTGCCAGCAGCTTGTACAGAAATGAGCAGTTCTTC. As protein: CASSLYRNEQFF.

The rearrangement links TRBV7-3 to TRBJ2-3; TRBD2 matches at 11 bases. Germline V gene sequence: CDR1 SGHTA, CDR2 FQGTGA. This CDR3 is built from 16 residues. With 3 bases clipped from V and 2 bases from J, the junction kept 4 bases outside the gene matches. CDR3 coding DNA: TGTGCCAGCAGCTTCACTAGCGGGGGACCCACAGATACGCAGTATTTT. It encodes CASSFTSGGPTDTQYF.

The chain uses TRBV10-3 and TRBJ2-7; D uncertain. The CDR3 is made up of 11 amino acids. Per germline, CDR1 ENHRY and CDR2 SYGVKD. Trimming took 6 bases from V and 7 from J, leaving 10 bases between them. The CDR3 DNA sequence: TGTGCCATCAGCACTTCGTATGAGCAGTACTTC. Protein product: CAISTSYEQYF.

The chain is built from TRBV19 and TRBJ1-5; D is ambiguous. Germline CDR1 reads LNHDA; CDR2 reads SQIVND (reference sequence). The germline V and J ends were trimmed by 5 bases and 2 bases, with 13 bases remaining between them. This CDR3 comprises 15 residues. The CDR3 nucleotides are TGTGCCAGTAGTTTATTGGCTTTTGGCAATCAGCCCCAGCATTTT. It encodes CASSLLAFGNQPQHF.

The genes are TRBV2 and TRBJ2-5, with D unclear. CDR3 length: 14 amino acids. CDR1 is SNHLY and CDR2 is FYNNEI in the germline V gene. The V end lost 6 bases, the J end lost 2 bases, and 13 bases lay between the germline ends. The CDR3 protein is CASRRTEGQETQYF. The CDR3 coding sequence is TGTGCCAGCAGGAGGACGGAAGGTCAAGAGACCCAGTACTTC.

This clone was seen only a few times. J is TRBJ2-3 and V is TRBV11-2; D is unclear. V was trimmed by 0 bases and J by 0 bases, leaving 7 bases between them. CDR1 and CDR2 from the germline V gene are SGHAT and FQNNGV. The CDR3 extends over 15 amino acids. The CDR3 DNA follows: TGTGCCAGCAGCTTAGATTCGGCTAGCACAGATACGCAGTATTTT. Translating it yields CASSLDSASTDTQYF.

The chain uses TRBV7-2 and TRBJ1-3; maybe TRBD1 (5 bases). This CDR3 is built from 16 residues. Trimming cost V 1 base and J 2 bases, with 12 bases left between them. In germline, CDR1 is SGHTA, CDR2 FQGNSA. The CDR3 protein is CASSLVGEAPGNTIYF. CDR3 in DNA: TGTGCCAGCAGCTTAGTGGGGGAGGCCCCTGGAAACACCATATATTTT.

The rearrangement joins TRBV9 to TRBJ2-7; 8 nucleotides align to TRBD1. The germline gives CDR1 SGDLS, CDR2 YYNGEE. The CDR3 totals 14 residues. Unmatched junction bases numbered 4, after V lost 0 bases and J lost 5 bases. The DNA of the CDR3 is TGTGCCAGCAGCGTAGATTTGGACAGGGACGAGCAGTACTTC. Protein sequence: CASSVDLDRDEQYF.

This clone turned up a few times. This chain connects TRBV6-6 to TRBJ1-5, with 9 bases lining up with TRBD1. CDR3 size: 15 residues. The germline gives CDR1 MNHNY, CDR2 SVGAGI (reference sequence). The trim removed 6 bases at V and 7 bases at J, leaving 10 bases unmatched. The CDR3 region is CASRDTGQGRQPQHF. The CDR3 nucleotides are TGTGCCAGCAGGGACACGGGACAGGGCAGGCAGCCCCAGCATTTT.

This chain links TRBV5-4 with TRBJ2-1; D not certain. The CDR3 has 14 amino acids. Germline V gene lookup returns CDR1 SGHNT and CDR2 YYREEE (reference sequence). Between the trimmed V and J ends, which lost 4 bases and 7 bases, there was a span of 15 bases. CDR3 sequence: CASSGRRSVNEQFF. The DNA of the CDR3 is TGTGCCAGCAGCGGTCGAAGGTCGGTGAATGAGCAGTTCTTC.

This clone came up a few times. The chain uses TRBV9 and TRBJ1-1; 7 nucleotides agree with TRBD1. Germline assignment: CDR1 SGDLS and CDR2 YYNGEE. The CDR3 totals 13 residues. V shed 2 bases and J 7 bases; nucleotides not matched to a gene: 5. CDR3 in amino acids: CASSVGQVGEAFF. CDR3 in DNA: TGTGCCAGCAGCGTTGGACAGGTGGGTGAAGCTTTCTTT.

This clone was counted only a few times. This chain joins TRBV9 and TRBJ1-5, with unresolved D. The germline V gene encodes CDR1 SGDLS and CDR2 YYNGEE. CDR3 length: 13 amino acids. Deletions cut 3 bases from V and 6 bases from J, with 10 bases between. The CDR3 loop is CASSGGEGQPQHF. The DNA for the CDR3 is TGTGCCAGCAGCGGGGGAGAGGGTCAGCCCCAGCATTTT. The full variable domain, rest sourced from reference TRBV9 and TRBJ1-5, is DSGVTQTPKHLITATGQRVTLRCSPRSGDLSVYWYQQSLDQGLQFLIQYYNGEERAKGNILERFSAQQFPDLHSELNLSSLELGDSALYFCASSGGEGQPQHFGDGTRLSIL.

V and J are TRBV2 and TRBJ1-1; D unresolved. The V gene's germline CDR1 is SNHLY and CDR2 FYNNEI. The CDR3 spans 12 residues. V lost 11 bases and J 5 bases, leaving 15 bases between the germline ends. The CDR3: CAGVRDGTEAFF. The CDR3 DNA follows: TGTGCCGGAGTTAGGGATGGAACTGAAGCTTTCTTT.

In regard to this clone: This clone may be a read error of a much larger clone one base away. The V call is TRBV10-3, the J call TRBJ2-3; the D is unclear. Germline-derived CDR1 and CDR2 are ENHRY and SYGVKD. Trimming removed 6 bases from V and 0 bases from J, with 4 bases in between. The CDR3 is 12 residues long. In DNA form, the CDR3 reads TGTGCCATCAGCCCTAGCACAGATACGCAGTATTTT. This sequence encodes CAISPSTDTQYF.

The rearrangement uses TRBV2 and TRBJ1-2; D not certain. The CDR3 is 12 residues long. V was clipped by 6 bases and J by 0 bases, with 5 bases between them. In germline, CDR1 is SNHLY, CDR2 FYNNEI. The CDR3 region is CASRESNYGYTF. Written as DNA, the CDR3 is TGTGCCAGCAGGGAATCTAACTATGGCTACACCTTC.

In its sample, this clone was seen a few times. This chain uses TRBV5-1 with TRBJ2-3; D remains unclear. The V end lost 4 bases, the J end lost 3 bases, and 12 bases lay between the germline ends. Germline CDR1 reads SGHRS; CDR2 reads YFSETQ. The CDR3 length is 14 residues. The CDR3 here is CASSQTLTTDTQYF. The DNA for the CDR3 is TGCGCCAGCAGCCAGACTTTGACAACAGATACGCAGTATTTT. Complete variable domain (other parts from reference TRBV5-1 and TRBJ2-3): KAGVTQTPRYLIKTRGQQVTLSCSPISGHRSVSWYQQTPGQGLQFLFEYFSETQRNKGNFPGRFSGRQFSNSRSEMNVSTLELGDSALYLCASSQTLTTDTQYFGPGTRLTVL.

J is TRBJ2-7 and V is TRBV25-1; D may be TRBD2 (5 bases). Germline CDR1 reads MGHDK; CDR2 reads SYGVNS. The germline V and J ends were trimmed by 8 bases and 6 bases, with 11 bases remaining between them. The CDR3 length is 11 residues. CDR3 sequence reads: CASAVGSEQYF. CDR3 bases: TGTGCCAGCGCTGTGGGGAGCGAGCAGTACTTC.